The rows below give T cell receptor beta chains drawn from one sample of a study of T cell responses to AZD1222 COVID-19 vaccine. Some clones are missing from TCRdb's copy, which holds only in-frame ones; the method was immunoSEQ multiplex PCR. This repertoire shows fewer than 90,000 clones, roughly 90% found once; its top ten account for 11%. Here the sequenced sample was peripheral blood, taken on day 0 of AZD1222 vaccination. The receptors stem from an adult in good health. The CDR3 runs from the conserved cysteine through the conserved F or W. A D gene is named only where the DNA matches it firmly. The listing skips clone size in some rows; elsewhere it reads once, few, many or a size class.

>TRBV6-5|TRBJ1-1|NA|NA
TGTGCCAGCAAGGCAGGGTTTGACACTGAAGCTTTCTTT
CASKAGFDTEAFF
>TRBV5-4|TRBJ2-1|NA|NA
TGTGCCAGCAGCTTGGCTGACTCCCAGGCCTACAATGAGCAGTTCTTC
CASSLADSQAYNEQFF
>TRBV7-3|TRBJ2-1|NA|NA
TGTGCCAGCAGCCCTGGGGGCTACAATGAGCAGTTCTTC
CASSPGGYNEQFF
>TRBV3-1/TRBV3-2|TRBJ2-1|few|TRBD2
TGTGCCAGCAGCCCGACACTCCTAGCGGGAGGCCACAATGAGCAGTTCTTC
CASSPTLLAGGHNEQFF
>TRBV5-1|TRBJ2-1|NA|NA
TGCGCCAGCAGCCAACAACTAGCTCCACGGAATGAGCAGTTCTTC
CASSQQLAPRNEQFF
>TRBV7-9|TRBJ1-1|NA|TRBD1
TGTGCCAGCAGCTTAGCAGGGGGCACTATCACTGAAGCTTTCTTT
CASSLAGGTITEAFF
>TRBV4-1|TRBJ1-5|NA|TRBD1
TGCGCCAGCAGCCAGATCTTTCCGGGACAGGGGAATCAGCCCCAGCATTTT
CASSQIFPGQGNQPQHF
>TRBV11-2|TRBJ2-1|NA|NA
TGTGCCAGCAGCTTAGTTGGGCGGCAGGAGTGGGGTGAGCAGTTCTTC
CASSLVGRQEWGEQFF
>TRBV9|TRBJ2-1|NA|TRBD2
TGTGCCAGCAGCGTTAGGACTAGCGGGACCCTCTACAATGAGCAGTTCTTC
CASSVRTSGTLYNEQFF
>TRBV6-1|TRBJ1-2|NA|NA
TGTGCCAGCAGTGAAGGAGGGGCTAACTATGGCTACACCTTC
CASSEGGANYGYTF
>TRBV13|TRBJ1-3|few|NA
TGTGCCAGCAGCCCACAAGCCCCCTCTGGAAACACCATATATTTT
CASSPQAPSGNTIYF
>TRBV7-9|TRBJ2-2|NA|NA
TGTGCCAGCAGCTCCGGCCCGAACACCGGGGAGCTGTTTTTT
CASSSGPNTGELFF
>TRBV19|TRBJ1-1|NA|TRBD1
TGTGCCAGTAGTATAACCCCCGGGACAGGACAAAACACTGAAGCTTTCTTT
CASSITPGTGQNTEAFF
>TRBV10-3|TRBJ2-5|NA|NA
TGTGCCATCAGTGAGACGATACAAGAGACCCAGTACTTC
CAISETIQETQYF
>TRBV5-1|TRBJ2-5|NA|TRBD2
TGCGCCAGCAGCTTGGCCCGCAGCGGGGGACGCCAAGAGACCCAGTACTTC
CASSLARSGGRQETQYF
>TRBV11-2|TRBJ1-4|NA|TRBD1
TGTGCCAGCAGCTTAGTTGCGGCCGGGACAGGGACTGAAAAACTGTTTTTT
CASSLVAAGTGTEKLFF
>TRBV11-3|TRBJ2-3|NA|NA
TGTGCCAGCAGCTTATCCCTCCAGTTAGGGGGAACCACAGATACGCAGTATTTT
CASSLSLQLGGTTDTQYF
>TRBV27|TRBJ1-5|NA|NA
TGTGCCAGCAGTAGGGAGGGGAGCAATCAGCCCCAGCATTTT
CASSREGSNQPQHF
>TRBV6-1|TRBJ2-1|NA|NA
TGTGCCAGCAGTGAATCACCCGGCAGTTGGAATGAGCAGTTCTTC
CASSESPGSWNEQFF
>TRBV2|TRBJ2-2|NA|NA
TGTGCCAGCAGCTCAGACAGCGCGAACACCGGGGAGCTGTTTTTT
CASSSDSANTGELFF
>TRBV29-1|TRBJ2-3|NA|NA
TGCAGCGTTCTGGCCGGCGGGGGCACAGATACGCAGTATTTT
CSVLAGGGTDTQYF
>TRBV6-4|TRBJ1-6|NA|TRBD1
TGTGCCAGCAGTGACGGGACACAGGGGCCTAATTCACCCCTCCACTTT
CASSDGTQGPNSPLHF
>TRBV27|TRBJ2-1|NA|NA
TGTGCCAGCATCCCCGGGGGGCGAACCTCCTACAATGAGCAGTTCTTC
CASIPGGRTSYNEQFF
>TRBV6-5|TRBJ2-2|NA|NA
TGTGCCAGCAGTCGCGACACAGCGAACACCGGGGAGCTGTTTTTT
CASSRDTANTGELFF
>TRBV5-1|TRBJ2-3|NA|NA
TGCGCCAGCAGCTTCAATACAGATACGCAGTATTTT
CASSFNTDTQYF
>TRBV28|TRBJ2-1|once|TRBD1
TGTGCCAGCAGTCCCGGACAGGGCGGGCAGTTCTTC
CASSPGQGGQFF
>TRBV5-1|TRBJ1-1|NA|TRBD1
TGCGCCAGCAGCATTACAGGGGAGGTAACTGAAGCTTTCTTT
CASSITGEVTEAFF
>TRBV7-2|TRBJ2-7|NA|TRBD2
TGTGCCAGCAGCCCAAGCGGGAGCTCCGGCTACGAGCAGTACTTC
CASSPSGSSGYEQYF
>TRBV5-1|TRBJ2-2|NA|TRBD2
TGCGCCCGCAGGCCGACTCGCGGGGGGGCCGGGGACACCGGGGAGCTGTTTTTT
CARRPTRGGAGDTGELFF
>TRBV3-1/TRBV3-2|TRBJ2-1|NA|NA
TGTGCCAGCAGCTGGTTGGAGGGGAATGAGCAGTTCTTC
CASSWLEGNEQFF
>TRBV5-8|TRBJ1-5|NA|NA
TGTGCCAGCAGCCCCGGTCTTAGCAATCAACCCCAGCATTTT
CASSPGLSNQPQHF
>TRBV6-5|TRBJ2-2|NA|TRBD2
TGTGCCGGGGGGGGTTCCGTCACCGGGGAGCTGTTTTTT
CAGGGSVTGELFF
>TRBV2|TRBJ1-1|few|NA
TGTGCCAGCAGTAGGGACGGAAGGATGAACACTGAAGCTTTCTTT
CASSRDGRMNTEAFF
>TRBV3-1/TRBV3-2|TRBJ2-1|NA|NA
TGTGCCAGCAGCCAAGATGGAATAGTTAGTGAGCAGTTCTTC
CASSQDGIVSEQFF
>TRBV6-2/TRBV6-3|TRBJ1-5|NA|NA
TGTGCCAGCAGTTACTCAGGTATCAATCAGCCCCAGCATTTT
CASSYSGINQPQHF
>TRBV29-1|TRBJ2-1|NA|TRBD2
TGCAGCGTTGCGCCTAGCGGGGGGCCTAATGAGCAGTTCTTC
CSVAPSGGPNEQFF
>TRBV10-3|TRBJ2-1|NA|TRBD2
TGTGCCACGAATGGCGGGAGTCCCTACAATGAGCAGTTCTTC
CATNGGSPYNEQFF
>TRBV3-1/TRBV3-2|TRBJ2-3|NA|NA
TGTGCCAGCAGCCAAGTCCGAGGTAACACGCAGTATTTT
CASSQVRGNTQYF
>TRBV15|TRBJ1-6|NA|NA
TGTGCCACCAGCAGAGATCCCTTAGGGCCCTGGGGTAATTCACCCCTCCACTTT
CATSRDPLGPWGNSPLHF
>TRBV6-1|TRBJ1-2|few|NA
TGTGCCAGCAGTGGCCCTGGGGGAGGGGCCTTCTATGGCTACACCTTC
CASSGPGGGAFYGYTF
>TRBV28|TRBJ1-2|NA|NA
TGTGCCAGCAGTCCCCAGGGGCGTTCTAACTATGGCTACACCTTC
CASSPQGRSNYGYTF
>TRBV18|TRBJ1-1|NA|TRBD1
TGTGCCAGCTCACCAAGACAGGGGGAGAACACTGAAGCTTTCTTT
CASSPRQGENTEAFF
>TRBV28|TRBJ1-5|few|TRBD1
TGTGCCAGCCTATCAGGGGGTTTGAATCAGCCCCAGCATTTT
CASLSGGLNQPQHF
>TRBV28|TRBJ2-7|NA|NA
TGTGCCAGCACCCAAGACACCTTTTCCTACGAGCAGTACTTC
CASTQDTFSYEQYF
>TRBV29-1|TRBJ2-1|NA|TRBD1
TGCAGCGCCGGGACAGCTCCCTACAATGAGCAGTTCTTC
CSAGTAPYNEQFF
>TRBV4-2|TRBJ1-1|once|TRBD1
TGTGCCAGCAGCCGTCGACAGGGATCAGGAGCTTTCTTT
CASSRRQGSGAFF
>TRBV16|TRBJ2-1|NA|TRBD1
TGTGCCAGCAGCCCCCGACAGGGGGAAATCAATGAGCAGTTCTTC
CASSPRQGEINEQFF
>TRBV5-1|TRBJ2-3|few|NA
TGCGCCAGCAGCGATGGGGCCAACCTGATAACAGATACGCAGTATTTT
CASSDGANLITDTQYF
>TRBV5-5|TRBJ2-7|once|NA
TGTGCCAGCAGCTTGGCCCCTGCGTATTCCTACGAGCAGTACTTC
CASSLAPAYSYEQYF